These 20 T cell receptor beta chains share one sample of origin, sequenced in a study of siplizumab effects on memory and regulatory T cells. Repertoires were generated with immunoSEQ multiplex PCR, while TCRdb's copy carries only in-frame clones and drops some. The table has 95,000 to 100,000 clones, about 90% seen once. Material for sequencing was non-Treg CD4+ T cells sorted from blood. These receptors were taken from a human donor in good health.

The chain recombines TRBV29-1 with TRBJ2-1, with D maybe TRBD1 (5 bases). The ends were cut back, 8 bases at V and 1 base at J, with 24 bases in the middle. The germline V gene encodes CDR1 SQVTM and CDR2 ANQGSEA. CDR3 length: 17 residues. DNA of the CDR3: TGCAGCAGCGTTGGCGATCTAGGGGAAAGTTCCTACAATGAGCAGTTCTTC. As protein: CSSVGDLGESSYNEQFF.

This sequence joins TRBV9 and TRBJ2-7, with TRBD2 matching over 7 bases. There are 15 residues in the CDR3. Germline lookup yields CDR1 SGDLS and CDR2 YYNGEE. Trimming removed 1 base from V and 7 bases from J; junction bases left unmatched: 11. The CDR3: CASSVSSSRTREQYF. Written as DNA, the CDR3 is TGTGCCAGCAGCGTATCCAGTTCTAGGACTAGGGAGCAGTACTTC.

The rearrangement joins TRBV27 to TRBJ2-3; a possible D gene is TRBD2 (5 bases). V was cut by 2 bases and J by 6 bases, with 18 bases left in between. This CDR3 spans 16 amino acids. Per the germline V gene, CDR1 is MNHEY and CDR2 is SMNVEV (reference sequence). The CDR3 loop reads CASSLMEPIRGDTQYF. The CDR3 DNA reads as TGTGCCAGCAGTTTAATGGAGCCCATACGCGGGGATACGCAGTATTTT.

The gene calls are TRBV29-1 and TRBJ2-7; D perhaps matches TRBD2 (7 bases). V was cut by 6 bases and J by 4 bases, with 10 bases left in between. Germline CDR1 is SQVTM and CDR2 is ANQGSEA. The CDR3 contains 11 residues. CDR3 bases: TGCAGCGTCGGGGGGCAATACGAGCAGTACTTC. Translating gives CSVGGQYEQYF.

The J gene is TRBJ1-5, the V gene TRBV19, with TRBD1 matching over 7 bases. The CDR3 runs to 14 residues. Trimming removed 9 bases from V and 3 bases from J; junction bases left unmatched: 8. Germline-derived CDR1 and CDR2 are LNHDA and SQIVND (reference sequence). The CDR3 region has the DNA TGTGCCAGCAAGGGGGACAGCTACAATCAGCCCCAGCATTTT. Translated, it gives CASKGDSYNQPQHF. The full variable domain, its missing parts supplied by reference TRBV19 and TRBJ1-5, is DGGITQSPKYLFRKEGQNVTLSCEQNLNHDAMYWYRQDPGQGLRLIYYSQIVNDFQKGDIAEGYSVSREKKESFPLTVTSAQKNPTAFYLCASKGDSYNQPQHFGDGTRLSIL.

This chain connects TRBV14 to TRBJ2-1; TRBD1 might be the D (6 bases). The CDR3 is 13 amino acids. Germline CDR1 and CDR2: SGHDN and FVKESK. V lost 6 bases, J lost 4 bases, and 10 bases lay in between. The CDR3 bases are TGTGCCAGCAGTTCCACAGGGTACAATGAGCAGTTCTTC. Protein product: CASSSTGYNEQFF.

The CDR3 region has the DNA TGTGCCAGCAGTTCCAGGGCAAATCAGCCCCAGCATTTT. Encoded protein: CASSSRANQPQHF. The rearrangement joins TRBV6-5 to TRBJ1-5; perhaps TRBD1 as D (5 bases). The length of the CDR3 is 13 residues. Looked up from germline, CDR1 is MNHEY and CDR2 is SVGAGI. With 4 bases removed from V and 4 bases from J, the gap between germline ends came to 8 bases.

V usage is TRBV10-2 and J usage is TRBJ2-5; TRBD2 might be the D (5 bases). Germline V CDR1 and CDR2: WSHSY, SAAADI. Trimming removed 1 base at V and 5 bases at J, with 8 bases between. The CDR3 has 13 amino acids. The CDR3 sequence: CASSELQRETQYF. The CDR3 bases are TGCGCCAGCAGTGAGTTGCAGCGGGAGACCCAGTACTTC.

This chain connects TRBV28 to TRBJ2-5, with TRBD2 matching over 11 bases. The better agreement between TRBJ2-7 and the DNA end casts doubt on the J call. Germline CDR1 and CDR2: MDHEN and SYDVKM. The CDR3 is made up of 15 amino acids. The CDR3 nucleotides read TGTGCCAGCAGTCATAGCGGGAGGGGTTCCTACGAGCAGTACTTC. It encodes CASSHSGRGSYEQYF.

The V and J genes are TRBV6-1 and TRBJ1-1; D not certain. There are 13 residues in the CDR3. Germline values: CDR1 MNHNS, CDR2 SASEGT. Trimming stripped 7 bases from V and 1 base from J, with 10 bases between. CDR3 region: CASKMSGNTEAFF. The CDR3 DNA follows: TGTGCCAGCAAGATGTCCGGGAACACTGAAGCTTTCTTT.

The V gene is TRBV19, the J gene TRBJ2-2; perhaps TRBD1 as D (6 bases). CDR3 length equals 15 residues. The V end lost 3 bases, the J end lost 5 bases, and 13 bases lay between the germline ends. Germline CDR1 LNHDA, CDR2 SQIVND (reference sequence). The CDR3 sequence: CASSIHFRGTGELFF. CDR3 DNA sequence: TGTGCCAGTAGTATCCATTTCAGGGGTACCGGGGAGCTGTTTTTT.

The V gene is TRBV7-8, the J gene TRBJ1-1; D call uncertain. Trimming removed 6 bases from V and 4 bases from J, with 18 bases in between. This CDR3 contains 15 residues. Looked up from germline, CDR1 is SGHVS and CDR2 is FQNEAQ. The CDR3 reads CASSLLPWGSTEAFF. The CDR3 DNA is TGTGCCAGCAGTCTCCTTCCTTGGGGAAGCACTGAAGCTTTCTTT.

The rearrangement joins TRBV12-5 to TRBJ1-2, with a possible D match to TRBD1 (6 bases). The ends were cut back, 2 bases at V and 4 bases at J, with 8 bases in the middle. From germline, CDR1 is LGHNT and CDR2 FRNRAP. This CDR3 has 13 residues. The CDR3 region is CASGLKGGYGYTF. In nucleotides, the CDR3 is TGTGCTAGTGGTTTGAAAGGGGGCTATGGCTACACCTTC.

CDR3 DNA: TGTGCCAGTAGTATAGATAACAGAAGGCCGGGGACAGATACGCAGTATTTT. Encoded protein: CASSIDNRRPGTDTQYF. The chain carries TRBV19 and TRBJ2-3, with TRBD2 as a possible D gene (5 bases). This CDR3 spans 17 amino acids. V was cut by 0 bases and J by 3 bases, with 16 bases left in between. Germline loops: CDR1 LNHDA, CDR2 SQIVND (reference sequence).

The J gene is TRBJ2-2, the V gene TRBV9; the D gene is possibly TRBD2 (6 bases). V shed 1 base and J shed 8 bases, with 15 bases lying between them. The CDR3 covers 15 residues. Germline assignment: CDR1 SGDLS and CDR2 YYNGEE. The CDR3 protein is CASSVRGYEGGELFF. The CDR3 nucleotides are TGTGCCAGCAGCGTACGGGGGTACGAAGGAGGGGAGCTGTTTTTT. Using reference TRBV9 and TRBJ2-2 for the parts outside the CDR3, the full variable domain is DSGVTQTPKHLITATGQRVTLRCSPRSGDLSVYWYQQSLDQGLQFLIQYYNGEERAKGNILERFSAQQFPDLHSELNLSSLELGDSALYFCASSVRGYEGGELFFGEGSRLTVL.

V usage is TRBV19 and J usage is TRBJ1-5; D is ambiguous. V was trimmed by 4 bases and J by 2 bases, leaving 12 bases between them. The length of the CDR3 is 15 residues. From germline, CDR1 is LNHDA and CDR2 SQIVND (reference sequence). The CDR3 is CASSTSGVGNQPQHF. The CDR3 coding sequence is TGTGCCAGTAGTACCTCCGGGGTCGGCAATCAGCCCCAGCATTTT.

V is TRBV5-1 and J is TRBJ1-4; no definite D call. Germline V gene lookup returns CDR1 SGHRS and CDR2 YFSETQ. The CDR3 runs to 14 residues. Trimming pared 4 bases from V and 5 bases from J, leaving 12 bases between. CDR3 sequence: CASSRVDGNEKLFF. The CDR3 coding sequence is TGCGCCAGCAGCCGAGTGGACGGGAATGAAAAACTGTTTTTT.

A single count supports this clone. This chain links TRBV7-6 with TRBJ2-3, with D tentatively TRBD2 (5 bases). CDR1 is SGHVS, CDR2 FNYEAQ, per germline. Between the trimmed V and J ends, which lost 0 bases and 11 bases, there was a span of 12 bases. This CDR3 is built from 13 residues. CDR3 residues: CASSLAGVGGQYF. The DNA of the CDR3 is TGTGCCAGCAGCTTAGCGGGAGTCGGTGGGCAGTATTTT. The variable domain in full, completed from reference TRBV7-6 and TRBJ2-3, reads GAGVSQSPRYKVTKRGQDVALRCDPISGHVSLYWYRQALGQGPEFLTYFNYEAQQDKSGLPNDRFSAERPEGSISTLTIQRTEQRDSAMYRCASSLAGVGGQYFGPGTRLTVL.

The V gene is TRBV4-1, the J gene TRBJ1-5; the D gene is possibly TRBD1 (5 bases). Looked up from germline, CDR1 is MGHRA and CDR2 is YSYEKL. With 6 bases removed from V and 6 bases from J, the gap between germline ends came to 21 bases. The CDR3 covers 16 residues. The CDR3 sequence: CASSQRFGQGFQPQHF. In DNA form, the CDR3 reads TGCGCCAGCAGTCAACGCTTCGGGCAGGGCTTTCAGCCCCAGCATTTT.

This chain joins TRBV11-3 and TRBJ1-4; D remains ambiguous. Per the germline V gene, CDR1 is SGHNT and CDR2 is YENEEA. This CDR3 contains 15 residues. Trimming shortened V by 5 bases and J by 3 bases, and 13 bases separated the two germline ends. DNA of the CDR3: TGTGCCAGCAGCCCTAGGCCAGAGGCTAATGAAAAACTGTTTTTT. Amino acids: CASSPRPEANEKLFF. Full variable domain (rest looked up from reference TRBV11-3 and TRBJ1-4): EAGVVQSPRYKIIEKKQPVAFWCNPISGHNTLYWYLQNLGQGPELLIRYENEEAVDDSQLPKDRFSAERLKGVDSTLKIQPAELGDSAVYLCASSPRPEANEKLFFGSGTQLSVL.